This is a list of T cell receptor beta chains from one sample in a study of T-cell reconstitution after alpha-beta-depleted transplantation in children. MiXCR, applied by TCRdb to the PCR reads, yields one record per CDR3 protein. Seen here are around 380,000 distinct CDR3 sequences, around 9.9% observed once, and the top ten hold roughly 6%. Source: PBMCs from the stem cell graft donor, taken from the stem cell graft. The receptors were gathered from a human donor who donated a stem cell graft to a child with acute myeloid leukemia. Both conserved end residues are part of each CDR3. The order of the fields is clone size, V gene, D gene, J gene, CDR3 protein, CDR3 DNA. A D gene is named only where the DNA matches it firmly. Size values are once, few and many counts, or a class for expanded clones, and some rows have none.

many	TRBV7-2	-	TRBJ2-3	CASSTTNTQYF	TGTGCCAGCAGCACCACAAATACGCAGTATTTT
-	TRBV7-8	-	TRBJ2-7	CASSLVGSGQYF	TGTGCCAGCAGCTTAGTAGGGAGCGGGCAGTACTTC
few	TRBV25-1	-	TRBJ2-2	CASRGQSNTGELFF	TGTGCCAGCAGAGGACAGTCGAACACCGGGGAGCTGTTTTTT
-	TRBV12-3/TRBV12-4	-	TRBJ1-4	CASSFSQGPPNEKLFF	TGTGCCAGCAGTTTCTCACAGGGTCCCCCTAATGAAAAACTGTTTTTT
-	TRBV20-1	-	TRBJ2-4	CSAEPGTSQNIQYF	TGCAGTGCTGAGCCCGGGACTTCTCAAAACATTCAGTACTTC
few	TRBV20-1	TRBD1	TRBJ2-1	CSATRQGVYNEQFF	TGCAGTGCGACCCGACAGGGAGTCTACAATGAGCAGTTCTTC
-	TRBV12-3/TRBV12-4	TRBD1	TRBJ1-2	CALKGGQNYGYTF	TGTGCCCTTAAGGGGGGACAGAACTATGGCTACACCTTC
few	TRBV30	-	TRBJ1-2	CAWSGAGPYGYTF	TGTGCCTGGAGTGGAGCAGGGCCTTATGGCTACACCTTC
few	TRBV28	-	TRBJ2-2	CASREGPGAGELFF	TGTGCCAGCAGAGAGGGGCCGGGGGCCGGGGAGCTGTTTTTT
-	TRBV18	TRBD2	TRBJ2-7	CASSPPGLAGIYEQYF	TGTGCCAGCTCACCACCCGGGCTAGCGGGAATATACGAGCAGTACTTC
-	TRBV5-1	TRBD2	TRBJ2-4	CASSLEAGQNIQYF	TGCGCCAGCAGCTTGGAAGCGGGGCAGAACATTCAGTACTTC
few	TRBV12-3/TRBV12-4	-	TRBJ1-1	CASSYREYTEAFF	TGTGCCAGCAGTTACAGGGAGTACACTGAAGCTTTCTTT
-	TRBV18	TRBD1	TRBJ1-1	CASSPGGRGLSVEAFF	TGTGCCAGCTCACCCGGGGGCAGGGGGCTTTCGGTTGAAGCTTTCTTT
-	TRBV9	-	TRBJ2-3	CASSAFGTATDTQYF	TGTGCCAGCAGCGCATTCGGCACTGCGACAGATACGCAGTATTTT
-	TRBV20-1	TRBD2	TRBJ2-7	CSAAGGRSYEQYF	TGCAGTGCCGCGGGGGGACGGAGCTACGAGCAGTACTTC
-	TRBV18	-	TRBJ2-6	CASEDSSGANVLTF	TGTGCCAGCGAAGACTCTTCTGGGGCCAACGTCCTGACTTTC
-	TRBV4-2	-	TRBJ1-4	CASSQDRGRTNEKLFF	TGTGCCAGCAGCCAAGATCGTGGGAGAACTAATGAAAAACTGTTTTTT
-	TRBV21-1	-	TRBJ2-1	CASSPRPGLAVNEQFF	TGTGCCAGCAGCCCCAGGCCGGGACTAGCGGTTAATGAGCAGTTCTTC
few	TRBV6-5	-	TRBJ2-1	CASSVNPTSHAYNEQFF	TGTGCCAGCAGCGTTAACCCTACTAGCCACGCGTACAATGAGCAGTTCTTC
-	TRBV20-1	TRBD2	TRBJ2-3	CSAGGSGRTQYF	TGCAGTGCTGGGGGGAGCGGGAGGACGCAGTATTTT
many	TRBV29-1	TRBD1	TRBJ2-3	CSARPRQGADTQYF	TGCAGCGCCCGTCCCCGACAGGGAGCAGATACGCAGTATTTT
many	TRBV11-2	TRBD1	TRBJ1-5	CASSLGGTGGQPQHF	TGTGCCAGCAGCTTAGGTGGGACAGGGGGACAGCCCCAGCATTTT
few	TRBV19	-	TRBJ2-1	CASSILSSSYNEQFF	TGTGCCAGTAGTATTTTGTCTAGCTCCTACAATGAGCAGTTCTTC
many	TRBV29-1	TRBD1	TRBJ2-7	CSVEVQGAYEQYF	TGCAGCGTTGAAGTGCAGGGGGCTTACGAGCAGTACTTC
few	TRBV4-1	TRBD1	TRBJ1-1	CASSQGTGSTEAFF	TGCGCCAGCAGCCAAGGGACAGGGAGCACTGAAGCTTTCTTT
-	TRBV29-1	-	TRBJ2-1	CSGQTEEQFF	TGCAGCGGACAGACGGAGGAGCAGTTCTTC
-	TRBV29-1	TRBD1	TRBJ1-1	CSVGQGGNTEAFF	TGCAGCGTGGGACAGGGAGGTAACACTGAAGCTTTCTTT
-	TRBV5-1	TRBD1	TRBJ1-1	CASSLGDSRTEAFF	TGCGCCAGCAGCTTGGGGGACAGCAGGACTGAAGCTTTCTTT
-	TRBV12-3/TRBV12-4	-	TRBJ2-3	CASSYETASTHTQYF	TGTGCCAGCAGTTATGAGACAGCTAGCACACATACGCAGTATTTT
-	TRBV11-2	-	TRBJ2-2	CASSPWVWGRDTSHTGELFF	TGTGCCAGCAGCCCGTGGGTGTGGGGCCGGGACACCTCGCACACCGGGGAGCTGTTTTTT
few	TRBV15	TRBD2	TRBJ2-1	CATSSSGRDYNEQFF	TGTGCCACCAGCAGTAGCGGGAGAGACTACAATGAGCAGTTCTTC
-	TRBV6-1	TRBD1	TRBJ2-5	CASSEKGARETQYF	TGTGCCAGCAGTGAAAAGGGGGCTCGGGAGACCCAGTACTTC
-	TRBV7-9	-	TRBJ2-3	CASSLLSGVADTQYF	TGTGCCAGCAGCTTATTATCGGGGGTAGCAGATACGCAGTATTTT
-	TRBV27	TRBD1	TRBJ2-7	CASSPMTGAGVYEQYF	TGTGCCAGCAGTCCCATGACAGGGGCCGGCGTCTACGAGCAGTACTTC
few	TRBV18	-	TRBJ2-5	CASSPPSVEETQYF	TGTGCCAGCTCACCACCATCTGTAGAAGAGACCCAGTACTTC
-	TRBV11-3	-	TRBJ2-3	CASSLIRADTQYF	TGTGCCAGCAGCTTAATCCGGGCAGATACGCAGTATTTT
-	TRBV20-1	TRBD2	TRBJ2-3	CSATGGGAADTQYF	TGCAGTGCTACGGGCGGGGGGGCGGCAGATACGCAGTATTTT
few	TRBV5-1	-	TRBJ2-4	CASSEGLEVRAKNIQYF	TGCGCCAGCTCGGAGGGATTAGAGGTCCGGGCCAAAAACATTCAGTACTTC